The following is a T cell receptor (beta chain) sequence with its context. Its target is unknown. Genomic DNA constituted the template upon which TCR beta VDJ and CDR3 profiling was performed. TCRdb used MiXCR to reprocess the reads, holding one entry per CDR3 protein. The sample contains 200,000 to 250,000 distinct CDR3 sequences, approximately 60% of which appear only once. Selection for sequencing was limited to patients who had shown CD8+CD57+ cell expansion by flow cytometry. Every patient was diagnosed with severe acquired aplastic anemia. The entry originates in a study of CD8+CD57+ T cells in acquired aplastic anemia. Study-wide background: Sorted CD4+ and CD8+ cell DNA averaged roughly 3 ug. Overall study results and limits: Sharing between patients and controls was observed for twenty-nine CD8+ CDR3 sequences.

Germline V gene sequence: CDR1 SEHNR, CDR2 FQNEAQ (reference sequence). Unmatched junction bases numbered 8, after V lost 5 bases and J lost 4 bases. The CDR3 runs to 14 residues. The sequenced material came from sorted CD4+, CD8+, or CD8+CD57+ T cells (not recorded which) from PBMCs. J is TRBJ2-7 and V is TRBV7-9, with 7 bases aligning to TRBD1. This TCR came from a human donor with aplastic anemia. The CDR3 DNA reads TGTGCCAGCAGCCACCAGGGGGAAACGTACGAGCAGTACTTC. Its translation: CASSHQGETYEQYF.